This T cell receptor beta chain was retrieved from a study of identical twins. Template switching introduced a universal primer site, and the cDNA bore unique molecular identifiers. TCRdb called the 5' RACE reads again in MiXCR, with one record for every CDR3 protein. The profile covers a few hundred thousand distinct CDR3 sequences, with around a tenth appearing a single time and roughly 3% taken by the ten largest. This clonotype was detected a few times. As yet, its antigen is unknown. Study observations and caveats: Models, which agreed with sharing between unrelated individuals, nonetheless underestimated the out-of-frame TCR alpha sharing seen in monozygotic twins.

V was pared by 4 bases and J by 2 bases, with 9 bases between. The CDR3 is 13 residues long. The germline V gene has CDR1 SQVTM and CDR2 ANQGSEA. These data were also filed under a second study, of yellow fever vaccine responses in identical twins.

The sequence came from a woman in her late teens or twenties in good health. The chain has TRBV29-1 and TRBJ2-1; D uncertain. Sequenced input: PBMCs. CDR3: CSVVNWPYNEQFF. CDR3 nucleotides: TGCAGCGTTGTAAATTGGCCCTACAATGAGCAGTTCTTC.